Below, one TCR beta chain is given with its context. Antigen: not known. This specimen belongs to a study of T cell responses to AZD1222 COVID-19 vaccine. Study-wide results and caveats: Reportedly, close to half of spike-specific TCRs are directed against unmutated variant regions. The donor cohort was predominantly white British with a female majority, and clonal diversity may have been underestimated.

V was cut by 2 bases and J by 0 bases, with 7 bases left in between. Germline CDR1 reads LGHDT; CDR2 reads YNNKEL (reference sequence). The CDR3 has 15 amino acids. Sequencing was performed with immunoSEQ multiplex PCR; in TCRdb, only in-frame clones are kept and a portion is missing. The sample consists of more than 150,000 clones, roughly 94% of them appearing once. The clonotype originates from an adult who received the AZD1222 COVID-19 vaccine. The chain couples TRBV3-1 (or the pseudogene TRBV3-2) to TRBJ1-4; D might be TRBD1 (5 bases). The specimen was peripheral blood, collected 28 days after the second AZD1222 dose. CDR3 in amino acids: CASSQTGATNEKLFF. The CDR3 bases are TGTGCCAGCAGCCAAACAGGAGCAACTAATGAAAAACTGTTTTTT.